The 9 T cell receptor beta chains listed next were all sequenced from one sample in a study of shared clonotypes between healthy human individuals. Sequenced by immunoSEQ multiplex PCR; TCRdb stores in-frame clones only, minus some. Of under 2,000,000 clones listed, about 94% are singletons. Naive CD8 cells were CD45RO-negative, positively selected for CCR7, excluding terminally differentiated effector memory CD45RA+ cells. Source material: naive CD8+ T cells sorted from blood. The receptors derive from a man younger than 30 in good health.

This chain uses TRBV30 with TRBJ2-5; TRBD2 aligns across 9 bases. Germline V CDR1 and CDR2: GTSNPN, SVGIG (reference sequence). The V and J ends lost 1 base and 0 bases, in that order; junction bases with no gene match: 3. CDR3 length: 15 amino acids. In DNA form, the CDR3 reads TGTGCCTGGAGTGGGTTAGCGGGAGACCAAGAGACCCAGTACTTC. This translates into CAWSGLAGDQETQYF. The variable domain in full, completed from reference TRBV30 and TRBJ2-5, reads SQTIHQWPATLVQPVGSPLSLECTVEGTSNPNLYWYRQAAGRGLQLLFYSVGIGQISSEVPQNLSASRPQDRQFILSSKKLLLSDSGFYLCAWSGLAGDQETQYFGPGTRLLVL.

The rearrangement links TRBV10-2 to TRBJ2-1; tentatively, D is TRBD2 (5 bases). The CDR3 extends over 15 amino acids. Germline V lookup: CDR1 WSHSY, CDR2 SAAADI. The ends were cut back, 3 bases at V and 8 bases at J, with 17 bases in the middle. The CDR3 spells CASSDSEALRDEQFF. In nucleotides, the CDR3 is TGCGCCAGCAGTGACTCGGAGGCCTTGCGGGATGAGCAGTTCTTC.

This chain connects TRBV4-1 to TRBJ1-1; possibly TRBD1 for D (5 bases). Deletions cut 3 bases from V and 4 bases from J, with 15 bases between. The CDR3 totals 15 residues. Germline loops: CDR1 MGHRA, CDR2 YSYEKL. This CDR3 reads CASSHPTAEVTEAFF. The CDR3 DNA sequence: TGCGCCAGCAGCCACCCGACAGCAGAGGTCACTGAAGCTTTCTTT.

The chain links TRBV11-2 to TRBJ2-7; a possible D gene is TRBD1 (6 bases). V lost 1 base and J 4 bases, leaving 11 bases between the germline ends. Germline lookup yields CDR1 SGHAT and CDR2 FQNNGV. This CDR3 comprises 14 residues. CDR3 loop: CASSLGDTGYEQYF. The CDR3 DNA reads TGTGCCAGCAGCTTAGGGGACACAGGGTACGAGCAGTACTTC.

The rearrangement joins TRBV29-1 to TRBJ1-1; unclear D gene. Germline CDR1 is SQVTM and CDR2 is ANQGSEA. With 4 bases removed from V and 0 bases from J, the gap between germline ends came to 12 bases. This CDR3 is 14 amino acids long. The CDR3: CSVVRPFMNTEAFF. The CDR3 DNA sequence: TGCAGCGTTGTGAGACCGTTTATGAACACTGAAGCTTTCTTT.

CDR3 DNA: TGTGCCAGCAGCTTAGGATATGGCGATCCCGCTAGCACAGATACGCAGTATTTT. Its protein product is CASSLGYGDPASTDTQYF. The chain is built from TRBV7-2 and TRBJ2-3, with unresolved D. CDR1 SGHTA and CDR2 FQGNSA come from the germline V gene. This CDR3 has 18 residues. Trimming removed 1 base at V and 0 bases at J, with 17 bases between. The entire variable domain, with the rest obtained from reference TRBV7-2 and TRBJ2-3, is as follows: GAGVSQSPSNKVTEKGKDVELRCDPISGHTALYWYRQSLGQGLEFLIYFQGNSAPDKSGLPSDRFSAERTGGSVSTLTIQRTQQEDSAVYLCASSLGYGDPASTDTQYFGPGTRLTVL.

The chain carries TRBV27 and TRBJ1-1, with D possibly TRBD1 on 5 matching bases. The CDR3 totals 14 residues. From germline, CDR1 is MNHEY and CDR2 SMNVEV (reference sequence). V was shortened by 2 bases and J by 4 bases, with 11 bases between the two germline ends. CDR3 amino acids: CASSLMGGTTEAFF. CDR3 in DNA: TGTGCCAGCAGTTTAATGGGGGGGACCACTGAAGCTTTCTTT.

The chain couples TRBV28 to TRBJ2-5; TRBD1 aligns across 9 bases. V shed 4 bases, J shed 8 bases, and the junction held 11 bases outside the gene matches. The CDR3 runs 15 residues. CDR1 MDHEN and CDR2 SYDVKM come from the germline V gene. The CDR3 protein is CASSWTGTGLETQYF. The CDR3 DNA follows: TGTGCCAGCAGTTGGACCGGGACAGGGTTGGAAACCCAGTACTTC.

The chain uses TRBV15 and TRBJ1-3; 8 positions agree with TRBD1. With V trimmed by 3 bases and J by 0 bases, 1 base remained unmatched. The CDR3 contains 15 residues. CDR1 and CDR2 from the germline V gene are LNHNV and YYDKDF (reference sequence). The CDR3 sequence is CATSSDRGSGNTIYF. The CDR3 bases are TGTGCCACCAGCAGCGACAGGGGCTCTGGAAACACCATATATTTT.